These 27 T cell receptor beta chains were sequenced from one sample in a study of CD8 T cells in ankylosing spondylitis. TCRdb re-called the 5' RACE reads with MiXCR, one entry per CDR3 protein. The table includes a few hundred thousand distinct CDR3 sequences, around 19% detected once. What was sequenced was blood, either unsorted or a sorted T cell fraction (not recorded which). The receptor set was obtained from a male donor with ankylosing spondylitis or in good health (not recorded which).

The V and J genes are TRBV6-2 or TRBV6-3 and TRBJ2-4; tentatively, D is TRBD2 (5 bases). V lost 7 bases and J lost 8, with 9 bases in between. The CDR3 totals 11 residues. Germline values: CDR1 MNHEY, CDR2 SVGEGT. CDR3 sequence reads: CASKELDIQYF. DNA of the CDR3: TGTGCCAGCAAGGAACTAGACATTCAGTACTTC.

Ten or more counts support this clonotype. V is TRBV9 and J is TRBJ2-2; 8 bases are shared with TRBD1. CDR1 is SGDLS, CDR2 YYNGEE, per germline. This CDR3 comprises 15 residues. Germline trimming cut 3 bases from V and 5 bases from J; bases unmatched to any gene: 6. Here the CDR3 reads CASSGRTGRTGELFF. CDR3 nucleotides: TGTGCCAGCAGCGGGCGGACAGGGAGAACCGGGGAGCTGTTTTTT.

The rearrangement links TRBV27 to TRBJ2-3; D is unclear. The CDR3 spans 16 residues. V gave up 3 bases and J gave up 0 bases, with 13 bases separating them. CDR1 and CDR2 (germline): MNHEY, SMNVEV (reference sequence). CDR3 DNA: TGTGCCAGCAGTTTGTACAGACCCTCTAGCACAGATACGCAGTATTTT. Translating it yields CASSLYRPSSTDTQYF.

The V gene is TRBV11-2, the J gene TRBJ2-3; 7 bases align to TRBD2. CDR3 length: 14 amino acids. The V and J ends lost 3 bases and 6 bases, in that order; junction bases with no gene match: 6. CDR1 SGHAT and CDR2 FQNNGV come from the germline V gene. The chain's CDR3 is CASSFKYGGDTQYF. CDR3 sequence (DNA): TGTGCCAGCAGCTTCAAGTACGGGGGGGATACGCAGTATTTT.

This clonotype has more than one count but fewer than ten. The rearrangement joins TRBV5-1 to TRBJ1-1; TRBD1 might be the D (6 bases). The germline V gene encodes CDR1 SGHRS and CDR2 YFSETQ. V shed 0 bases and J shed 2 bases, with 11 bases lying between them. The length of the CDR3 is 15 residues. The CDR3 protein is CASSLGGTSNTEAFF. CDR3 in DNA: TGCGCCAGCAGCTTGGGAGGGACATCAAACACTGAAGCTTTCTTT.

The CDR3: CASSQEQGNWNQPQHF. CDR3 DNA: TGTGCCAGCAGCCAGGAACAGGGAAATTGGAATCAGCCCCAGCATTTT. The genes are TRBV4-2 and TRBJ1-5; tentatively, D is TRBD1 (6 bases). Trimming shortened V by 3 bases and J by 4 bases, and 16 bases separated the two germline ends. Germline values: CDR1 LGHNA, CDR2 YNFKEQ. CDR3 length: 16 amino acids.

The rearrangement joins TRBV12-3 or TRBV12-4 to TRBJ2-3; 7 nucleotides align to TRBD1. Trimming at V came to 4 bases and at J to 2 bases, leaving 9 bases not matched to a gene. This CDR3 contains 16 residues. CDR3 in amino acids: CASSWLTGTATDTQYF. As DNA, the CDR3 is TGTGCCAGCAGTTGGCTGACCGGGACAGCCACAGATACGCAGTATTTT.

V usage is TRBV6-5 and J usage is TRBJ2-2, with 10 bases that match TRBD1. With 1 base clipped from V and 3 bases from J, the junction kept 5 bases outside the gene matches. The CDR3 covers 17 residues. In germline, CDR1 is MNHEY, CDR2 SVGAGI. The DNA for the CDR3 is TGTGCCAGCAGTTACTTGGGGACAGGGGTAGACACCGGGGAGCTGTTTTTT. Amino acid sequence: CASSYLGTGVDTGELFF.

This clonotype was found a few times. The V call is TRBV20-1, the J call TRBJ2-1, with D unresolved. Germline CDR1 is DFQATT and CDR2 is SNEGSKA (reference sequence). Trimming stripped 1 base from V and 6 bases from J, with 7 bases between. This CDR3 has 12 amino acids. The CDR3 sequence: CSARGRVNEQFF. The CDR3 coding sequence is TGCAGTGCTAGAGGCAGAGTCAATGAGCAGTTCTTC.

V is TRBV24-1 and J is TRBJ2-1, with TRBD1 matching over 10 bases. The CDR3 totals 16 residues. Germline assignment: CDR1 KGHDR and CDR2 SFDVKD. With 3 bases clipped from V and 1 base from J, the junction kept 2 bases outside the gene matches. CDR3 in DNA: TGTGCCACCAGTGATAGGGACAGGGGATCCTACAATGAGCAGTTCTTC. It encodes CATSDRDRGSYNEQFF.

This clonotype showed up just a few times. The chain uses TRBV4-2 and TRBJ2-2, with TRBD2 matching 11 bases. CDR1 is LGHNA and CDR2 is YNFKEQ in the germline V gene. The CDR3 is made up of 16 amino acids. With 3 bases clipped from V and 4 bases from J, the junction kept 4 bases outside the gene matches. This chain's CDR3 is CASSQEGTSGTGELFF. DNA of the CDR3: TGTGCCAGCAGCCAGGAGGGGACTAGCGGCACCGGGGAGCTGTTTTTT.

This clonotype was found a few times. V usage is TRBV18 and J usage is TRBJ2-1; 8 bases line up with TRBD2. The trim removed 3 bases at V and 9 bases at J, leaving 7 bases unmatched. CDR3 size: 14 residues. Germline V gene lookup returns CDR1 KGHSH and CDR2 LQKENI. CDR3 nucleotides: TGTGCCAGCTCACCGTGGACTAGCCCCGGTGAGCAGTTCTTC. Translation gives CASSPWTSPGEQFF.

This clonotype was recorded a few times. Here the CDR3 reads CASTRGTDTQYF. In DNA, the CDR3 is TGTGCCAGCACTCGGGGGACAGATACGCAGTATTTT. V and J are TRBV25-1 and TRBJ2-3; possibly TRBD2 for D (6 bases). Between the trimmed V and J ends, which lost 7 bases and 3 bases, there was a span of 8 bases. In germline, CDR1 is MGHDK, CDR2 SYGVNS. The CDR3 is made up of 12 amino acids.

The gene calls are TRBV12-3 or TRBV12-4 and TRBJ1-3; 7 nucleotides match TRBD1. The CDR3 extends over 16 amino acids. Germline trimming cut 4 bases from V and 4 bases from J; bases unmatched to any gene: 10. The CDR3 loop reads CASSSSTGSDGNTIYF. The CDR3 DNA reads TGTGCCAGCAGTTCCTCGACAGGGTCGGACGGAAACACCATATATTTT.

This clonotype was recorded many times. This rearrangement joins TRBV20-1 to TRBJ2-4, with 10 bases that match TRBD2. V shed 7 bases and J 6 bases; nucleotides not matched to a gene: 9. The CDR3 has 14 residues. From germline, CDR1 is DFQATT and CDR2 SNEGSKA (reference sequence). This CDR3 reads CSVSGGGRGNIQYF. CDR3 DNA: TGCAGTGTCAGCGGGGGGGGGCGCGGAAACATTCAGTACTTC.

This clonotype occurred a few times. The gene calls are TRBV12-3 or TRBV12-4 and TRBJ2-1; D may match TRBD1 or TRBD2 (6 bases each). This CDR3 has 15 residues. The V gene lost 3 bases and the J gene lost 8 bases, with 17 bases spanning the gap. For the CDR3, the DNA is TGTGCCAGCAGTTTTCTCTCTCGGGGGCTGGATGAGCAGTTCTTC. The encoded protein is CASSFLSRGLDEQFF.

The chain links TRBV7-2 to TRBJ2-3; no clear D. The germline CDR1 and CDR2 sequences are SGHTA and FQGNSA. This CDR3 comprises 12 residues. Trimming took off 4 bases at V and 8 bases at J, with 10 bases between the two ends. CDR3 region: CASSSAGATQYF. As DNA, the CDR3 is TGTGCCAGCAGCTCCGCCGGAGCTACGCAGTATTTT.

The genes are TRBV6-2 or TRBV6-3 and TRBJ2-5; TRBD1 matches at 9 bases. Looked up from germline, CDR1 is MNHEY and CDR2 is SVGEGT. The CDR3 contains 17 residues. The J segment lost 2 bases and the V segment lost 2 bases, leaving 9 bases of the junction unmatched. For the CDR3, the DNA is TGTGCCAGCAGTTACCCCGACAGGGGGACCTATCAAGAGACCCAGTACTTC. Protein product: CASSYPDRGTYQETQYF.

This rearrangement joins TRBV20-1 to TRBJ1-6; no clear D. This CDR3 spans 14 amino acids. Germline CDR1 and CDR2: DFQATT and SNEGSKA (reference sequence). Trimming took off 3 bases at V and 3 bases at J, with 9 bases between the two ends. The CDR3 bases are TGCAGTGCTAGTTTCGGAGACTATAATTCACCCCTCCACTTT. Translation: CSASFGDYNSPLHF.

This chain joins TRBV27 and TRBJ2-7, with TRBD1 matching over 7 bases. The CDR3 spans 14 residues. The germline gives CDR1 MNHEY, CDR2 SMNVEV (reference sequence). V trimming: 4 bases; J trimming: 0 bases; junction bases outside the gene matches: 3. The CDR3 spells CASSSRTGSYEQYV. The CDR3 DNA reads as TGTGCCAGCAGTTCGCGGACAGGCTCCTACGAGCAGTACGTC.

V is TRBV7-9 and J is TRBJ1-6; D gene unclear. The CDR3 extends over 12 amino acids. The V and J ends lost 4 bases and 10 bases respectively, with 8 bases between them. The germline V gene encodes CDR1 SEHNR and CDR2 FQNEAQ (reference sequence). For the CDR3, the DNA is TGTGCCAGCAGCTCCGATTGGTCACCCCTCCACTTT. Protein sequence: CASSSDWSPLHF.

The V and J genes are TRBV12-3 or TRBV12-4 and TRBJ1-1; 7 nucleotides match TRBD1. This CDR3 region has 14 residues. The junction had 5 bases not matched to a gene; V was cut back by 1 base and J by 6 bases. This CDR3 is CASSLDRGWSEAFF. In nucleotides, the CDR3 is TGTGCCAGCAGTTTAGACAGGGGTTGGTCTGAAGCTTTCTTT.

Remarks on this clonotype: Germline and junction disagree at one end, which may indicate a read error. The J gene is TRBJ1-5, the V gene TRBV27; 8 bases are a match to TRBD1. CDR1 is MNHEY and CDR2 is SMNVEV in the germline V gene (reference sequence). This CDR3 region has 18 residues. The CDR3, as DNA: TGTGCCAGCAGTTTATTAGGCTTACGACAGGGGACCAATCACCCCCAGCATTTT. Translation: CASSLLGLRQGTNHPQHF.

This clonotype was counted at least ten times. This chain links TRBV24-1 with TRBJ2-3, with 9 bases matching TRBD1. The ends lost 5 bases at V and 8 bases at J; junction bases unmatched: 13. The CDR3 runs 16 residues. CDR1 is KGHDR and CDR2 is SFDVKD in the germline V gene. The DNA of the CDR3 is TGTGCCACCAGTGCACCGGGACAGGGCCAGCAGGGTACGCAGTATTTT. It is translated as CATSAPGQGQQGTQYF.

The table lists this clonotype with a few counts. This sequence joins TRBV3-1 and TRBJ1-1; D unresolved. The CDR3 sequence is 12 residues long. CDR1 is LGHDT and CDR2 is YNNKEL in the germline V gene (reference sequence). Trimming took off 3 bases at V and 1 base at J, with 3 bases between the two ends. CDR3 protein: CASSQPNTEAFF. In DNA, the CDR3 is TGTGCCAGCAGCCAGCCGAACACTGAAGCTTTCTTT.

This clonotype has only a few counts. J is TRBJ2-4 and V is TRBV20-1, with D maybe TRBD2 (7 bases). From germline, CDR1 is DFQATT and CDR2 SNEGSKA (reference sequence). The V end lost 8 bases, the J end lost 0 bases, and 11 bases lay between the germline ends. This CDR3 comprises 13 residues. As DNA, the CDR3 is TGCAGTACAGGGAGGGTAGCCAAAAACATTCAGTACTTC. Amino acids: CSTGRVAKNIQYF.

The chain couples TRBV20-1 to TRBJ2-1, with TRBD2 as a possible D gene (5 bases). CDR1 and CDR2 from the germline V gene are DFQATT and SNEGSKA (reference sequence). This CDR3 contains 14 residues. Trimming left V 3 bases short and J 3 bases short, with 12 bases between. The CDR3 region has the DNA TGCAGTGCTAGTTCCGGGGAACGCTACAATGAGCAGTTCTTC. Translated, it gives CSASSGERYNEQFF.